The 31 T cell receptor beta chains reported below all come from one sample, sequenced in a study of T cells in tuberculosis. Libraries were prepared by immunoSEQ multiplex PCR; TCRdb keeps only in-frame clonotypes and omits some of them. Counted here are 25,000 to 30,000 clones, approximately 93% occurring once; the ten biggest clones make up 4% to 5.5%. Sequenced: PBMCs. These receptors were obtained from a donor aged 10-35 years with latent tuberculosis or without tuberculosis infection.

V gene TRBV9 combines with J gene TRBJ2-2; D might be TRBD2 (6 bases). Trimming cost V 1 base and J 3 bases, with 10 bases left between them. CDR1 and CDR2 from the germline V gene are SGDLS and YYNGEE. This CDR3 is built from 15 residues. The CDR3 loop reads CASSVRVADTGELFF. The DNA for the CDR3 is TGTGCCAGCAGCGTAAGGGTAGCGGACACCGGGGAGCTGTTTTTT.

V usage is TRBV28 and J usage is TRBJ2-7, with 9 bases lining up with TRBD2. CDR3 length: 16 amino acids. Germline CDR1 reads MDHEN; CDR2 reads SYDVKM. The junction had 6 bases not matched to a gene; V was cut back by 1 base and J by 2 bases. CDR3: CASSLLEREVTYEQYF. Written as DNA, the CDR3 is TGTGCCAGCAGTTTATTAGAGCGGGAGGTAACCTACGAGCAGTACTTC.

The chain uses TRBV6-1 and TRBJ1-3, with a tentative D call TRBD1 (5 bases). This CDR3 is 15 amino acids long. The germline V gene encodes CDR1 MNHNS and CDR2 SASEGT. V was shortened by 2 bases and J by 3 bases, with 11 bases between the two germline ends. CDR3 DNA sequence: TGTGCCAGCAGTGAATTTACCAGGGTTGGAAACACCATATATTTT. This translates into CASSEFTRVGNTIYF.

The rearrangement uses TRBV29-1 and TRBJ1-2; no clear D. The length of the CDR3 is 13 residues. The germline V gene has CDR1 SQVTM and CDR2 ANQGSEA. V gave up 2 bases and J gave up 4 bases, with 11 bases separating them. For the CDR3, the DNA is TGCAGCGTTGAACAGGATTCCCGCTATGGCTACACCTTC. It encodes CSVEQDSRYGYTF.

V and J are TRBV5-1 and TRBJ2-3, with TRBD2 matching 8 bases. With V trimmed by 3 bases and J by 2 bases, 8 bases remained unmatched. The CDR3 spans 16 residues. The germline V gene encodes CDR1 SGHRS and CDR2 YFSETQ. CDR3 in DNA: TGCGCCAGCAGCTGGAGGACACTAGCGGACACAGATACGCAGTATTTT. It translates to CASSWRTLADTDTQYF.

The CDR3: CASSLRGGYYEQYF. DNA for the CDR3: TGTGCCAGCAGTTTAAGGGGGGGTTACTACGAGCAGTACTTC. The chain carries TRBV27 and TRBJ2-7, with D perhaps TRBD2 (7 bases). The CDR3 has 14 amino acids. Germline-derived CDR1 and CDR2 are MNHEY and SMNVEV (reference sequence). V was shortened by 2 bases and J by 3 bases, with 11 bases between the two germline ends.

This clone came up a few times. The chain combines TRBV2 with TRBJ2-3; D might be TRBD1 (5 bases). The V gene lost 8 bases and the J gene lost 2 bases, with 14 bases spanning the gap. CDR3 length equals 14 residues. The germline V gene encodes CDR1 SNHLY and CDR2 FYNNEI. Here the CDR3 DNA reads TGTGCCAGCCCAGGGCGGCCCCACACAGATACGCAGTATTTT. Amino acids: CASPGRPHTDTQYF. The variable domain in full, with the rest retrieved from reference TRBV2 and TRBJ2-3, is EPEVTQTPSHQVTQMGQEVILRCVPISNHLYFYWYRQILGQKVEFLVSFYNNEISEKSEIFDDQFSVERPDGSNFTLKIRSTKLEDSAMYFCASPGRPHTDTQYFGPGTRLTVL.

The chain couples TRBV29-1 to TRBJ2-1, with D perhaps matching TRBD1 (5 bases). Germline V gene lookup returns CDR1 SQVTM and CDR2 ANQGSEA. The CDR3 is 14 amino acids. The germline V and J ends were trimmed by 4 bases and 0 bases, with 10 bases remaining between them. The CDR3 DNA reads as TGCAGCGTTGGTGGGGCCAGCTCCTACAATGAGCAGTTCTTC. Encoded protein: CSVGGASSYNEQFF.

The chain is built from TRBV28 and TRBJ1-2; D unresolved. CDR1 is MDHEN, CDR2 SYDVKM, per germline. The CDR3 extends over 14 amino acids. V lost 6 bases to trimming and J lost 8 bases, with 19 bases between them. The CDR3 region is CASSPTTTYGGYTF. The DNA for the CDR3 is TGTGCCAGCAGCCCGACAACCACTTATGGCGGCTACACCTTC.

The V and J genes are TRBV19 and TRBJ2-2; 13 bases agree with TRBD2. Trimming took 3 bases from V and 5 from J; bases not matched to a gene: 12. This CDR3 comprises 19 residues. From germline, CDR1 is LNHDA and CDR2 SQIVND (reference sequence). CDR3 in amino acids: CASSILGLAGPNGTGELFF. The DNA for the CDR3 is TGTGCCAGTAGTATCTTGGGACTAGCGGGACCGAACGGAACCGGGGAGCTGTTTTTT.

The chain combines TRBV11-3 with TRBJ2-2, with a possible D match to TRBD2 (6 bases). This CDR3 has 15 amino acids. From germline, CDR1 is SGHNT and CDR2 YENEEA. Trimming cost V 4 bases and J 1 base, with 10 bases left between them. The CDR3 reads CASSSRGENTGELFF. CDR3 sequence (DNA): TGTGCCAGCAGCTCGCGGGGCGAGAACACCGGGGAGCTGTTTTTT.

The gene calls are TRBV28 and TRBJ2-4, with 7 bases fitting TRBD1. The V segment lost 6 bases and the J segment 5 bases; nucleotides outside the gene matches: 10. The CDR3 consists of 15 residues. CDR1 MDHEN and CDR2 SYDVKM come from the germline V gene. The CDR3 region is CASSYGVGTENIQYF. The DNA of the CDR3 is TGTGCCAGCAGCTATGGAGTCGGGACAGAAAACATTCAGTACTTC.

The chain combines TRBV10-3 with TRBJ2-2, with TRBD2 matching over 10 bases. Germline V gene lookup returns CDR1 ENHRY and CDR2 SYGVKD. V lost 7 bases to trimming and J lost 2 bases; unmatched junction nucleotides: 7. The CDR3 spans 16 residues. The CDR3 DNA follows: TGTGCCATCAAGGTGGGACTAGCGATCAACACCGGGGAGCTGTTTTTT. This sequence encodes CAIKVGLAINTGELFF.

The chain links TRBV7-9 to TRBJ2-7; 8 bases line up with TRBD1. J lost 9 bases, V lost 6 bases, and 22 bases had no gene match. Per the germline V gene, CDR1 is SEHNR and CDR2 is FQNEAQ (reference sequence). The CDR3 contains 17 residues. The CDR3 sequence: CASRVGQTGVLSTGQYF. The CDR3 DNA follows: TGTGCCAGCAGGGTAGGTCAGACAGGGGTTCTCTCTACGGGGCAGTACTTC.

The chain links TRBV21-1 to TRBJ2-6; the table calls TRBD1, which could not be checked here. TRBV21-1 is a documented pseudogene. This CDR3 region has 17 residues. The CDR3 sequence is CASIPGQRSSGANVLTF. CDR3 DNA: TGTGCCAGCATTCCGGGACAGCGTAGCTCTGGGGCCAACGTCCTGACTTTC.

The V gene is TRBV28, the J gene TRBJ2-7; 9 bases are shared with TRBD1. V trimming: 8 bases; J trimming: 3 bases; junction bases outside the gene matches: 5. The CDR3 is 13 amino acids. Germline assignment: CDR1 MDHEN and CDR2 SYDVKM. The CDR3: CASLRQGDYEQYF. The CDR3 DNA reads as TGTGCCAGCTTAAGACAGGGGGACTACGAGCAGTACTTC. The whole variable domain, remainder taken from reference TRBV28 and TRBJ2-7, is DVKVTQSSRYLVKRTGEKVFLECVQDMDHENMFWYRQDPGLGLRLIYFSYDVKMKEKGDIPEGYSVSREKKERFSLILESASTNQTSMYLCASLRQGDYEQYFGPGTRLTVT.

V and J are TRBV29-1 and TRBJ2-3; weak D call: TRBD2 (5 bases). The CDR3 runs to 12 residues. V was pared by 6 bases and J by 1 base, with 8 bases between. Germline-derived CDR1 and CDR2 are SQVTM and ANQGSEA. DNA of the CDR3: TGCAGCGTGGAACTAGGCACAGATACGCAGTATTTT. Its protein product is CSVELGTDTQYF.

DNA for the CDR3: TGCGCCAGCAGTTCCGGGACAGGGTTAGGCGGCTACACCTTC. This codes for CASSSGTGLGGYTF. This chain uses TRBV5-1 with TRBJ1-2; 9 bases fit TRBD1. The CDR3 sequence is 14 residues long. Germline CDR1 reads SGHRS; CDR2 reads YFSETQ. V lost 5 bases, J lost 8 bases, and 10 bases stayed unmatched.

This clone is a singleton in its sample. The CDR3 region is CASSPVGTGVGTDTQYF. The CDR3 DNA reads as TGTGCCAGCAGCCCCGTCGGTACGGGGGTAGGCACAGATACGCAGTATTTT. The V call is TRBV4-2, the J call TRBJ2-3; weak D call: TRBD2 (6 bases). The length of the CDR3 is 17 residues. Trimming took off 4 bases at V and 1 base at J, with 18 bases between the two ends. Germline V lookup: CDR1 LGHNA, CDR2 YNFKEQ.

This sequence joins TRBV2 and TRBJ2-3; 8 nucleotides line up with TRBD1. Germline V gene data show CDR1 as SNHLY and CDR2 as FYNNEI. The CDR3 loop spans 14 amino acids. V lost 6 bases and J lost 3; bases outside the gene matches: 5. The CDR3 bases are TGTGCCAGCAGAGAGGACAGGGTAACAGATACGCAGTATTTT. It is translated as CASREDRVTDTQYF.

In nucleotides, the CDR3 is TGTGCCAGCAGCTCCGTTGGGAGAGCCACTGAAGCTTTCTTT. It encodes CASSSVGRATEAFF. V and J are TRBV5-5 and TRBJ1-1; no clear D. Trimming pared 3 bases from V and 4 bases from J, leaving 13 bases between. CDR3 length: 14 amino acids. Germline V lookup: CDR1 SGHKS, CDR2 YYEKEE (reference sequence).

The V and J genes are TRBV4-1 and TRBJ1-1; 8 bases are shared with TRBD1. CDR3 length: 15 amino acids. The germline V gene encodes CDR1 MGHRA and CDR2 YSYEKL. V trimming: 4 bases; J trimming: 3 bases; junction bases outside the gene matches: 7. In DNA, the CDR3 is TGCGCCAGCAGCCTAGCAGGGGGCGAATACACTGAAGCTTTCTTT. This gives the protein CASSLAGGEYTEAFF.

This chain joins TRBV10-3 and TRBJ2-1; a possible D gene is TRBD2 (5 bases). The germline CDR1 and CDR2 sequences are ENHRY and SYGVKD. The CDR3 is 18 residues long. V was cut by 6 bases and J by 0 bases, with 21 bases left in between. CDR3 loop: CAIRPSFNSVSSYNEQFF. The CDR3 DNA follows: TGTGCCATCAGGCCAAGCTTTAATAGCGTGAGCTCCTACAATGAGCAGTTCTTC.

The chain is built from TRBV4-1 and TRBJ1-2; D is perhaps TRBD1 (6 bases). This CDR3 spans 16 amino acids. Trimming pared 2 bases from V and 6 bases from J, leaving 19 bases between. Looked up from germline, CDR1 is MGHRA and CDR2 is YSYEKL. The CDR3 DNA reads as TGCGCCAGCAGCCAACAGACAGGTTTGAGTGTGCATGGCTACACCTTC. Residues: CASSQQTGLSVHGYTF.

The chain employs TRBV15 and TRBJ2-3, with D maybe TRBD2 (6 bases). The CDR3 covers 19 residues. The V and J ends lost 3 bases and 1 base respectively, with 23 bases between them. CDR1 LNHNV and CDR2 YYDKDF come from the germline V gene (reference sequence). CDR3 coding DNA: TGTGCCACCAGCAGGGCCGACGTCGGGAGACTAAATGGCACAGATACGCAGTATTTT. It encodes CATSRADVGRLNGTDTQYF.

This sequence joins TRBV2 and TRBJ2-7; 14 bases map to TRBD2. The trim removed 5 bases at V and 3 bases at J, leaving 3 bases unmatched. The CDR3 has 15 residues. Germline values: CDR1 SNHLY, CDR2 FYNNEI. The CDR3 bases are TGTGCCAGCAGTAGGACTAGCGGGGGGAACTACGAGCAGTACTTC. Amino acid sequence: CASSRTSGGNYEQYF.

This chain links TRBV29-1 with TRBJ1-1, with 7 bases fitting TRBD1. CDR3 size: 18 residues. V shed 2 bases and J 5 bases; nucleotides not matched to a gene: 20. Germline CDR1 reads SQVTM; CDR2 reads ANQGSEA. The CDR3 region is CSVEPTSLTGYIWTEAFF. The DNA for the CDR3 is TGCAGCGTTGAACCCACCTCTTTGACAGGGTATATTTGGACTGAAGCTTTCTTT.

This clone occurred once. CDR3: CASSTGTGNEDEQYF. The CDR3 coding sequence is TGTGCCAGCAGCACCGGGACAGGGAATGAAGACGAGCAGTACTTC. The chain combines TRBV28 with TRBJ2-7; the match to TRBD1 covers 9 bases. The germline V gene encodes CDR1 MDHEN and CDR2 SYDVKM. The J segment lost 5 bases and the V segment lost 6 bases, leaving 11 bases of the junction unmatched. This CDR3 contains 15 residues.

The CDR3 loop is CAISDRDRVNTGELFF. As DNA, the CDR3 is TGTGCCATCAGTGATCGGGACAGGGTGAACACCGGGGAGCTGTTTTTT. The J gene is TRBJ2-2, the V gene TRBV10-3, with TRBD1 matching 9 bases. The V segment lost 3 bases and the J segment 1 base; nucleotides outside the gene matches: 3. CDR3 length: 16 amino acids. Germline-derived CDR1 and CDR2 are ENHRY and SYGVKD.

V usage is TRBV4-2 and J usage is TRBJ1-3; D uncertain. CDR3 length: 15 amino acids. Germline values: CDR1 LGHNA, CDR2 YNFKEQ. The V end lost 0 bases, the J end lost 0 bases, and 6 bases lay between the germline ends. The CDR3 reads CASSQDPLSGNTIYF. The CDR3 nucleotides read TGTGCCAGCAGCCAAGATCCCCTCTCTGGAAACACCATATATTTT.

The chain links TRBV28 to TRBJ2-7, with a tentative D call TRBD2 (6 bases). This CDR3 spans 11 amino acids. CDR1 MDHEN and CDR2 SYDVKM come from the germline V gene. V lost 10 bases and J 6 bases, leaving 13 bases between the germline ends. CDR3 amino acids: CAIYGGFEQYF. DNA of the CDR3: TGTGCCATCTATGGGGGGTTCGAGCAGTACTTC.